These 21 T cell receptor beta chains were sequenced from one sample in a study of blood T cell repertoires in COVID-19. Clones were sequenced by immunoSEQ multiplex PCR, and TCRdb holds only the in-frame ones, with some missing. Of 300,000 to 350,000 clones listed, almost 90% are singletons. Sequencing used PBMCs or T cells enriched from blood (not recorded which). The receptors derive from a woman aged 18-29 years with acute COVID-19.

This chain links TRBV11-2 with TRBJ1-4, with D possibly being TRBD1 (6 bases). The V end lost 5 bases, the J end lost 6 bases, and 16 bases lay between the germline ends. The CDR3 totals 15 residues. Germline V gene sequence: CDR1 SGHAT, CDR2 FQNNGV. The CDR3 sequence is CASSLQGTLDEKLFF. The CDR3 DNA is TGTGCCAGCAGCCTCCAGGGGACACTGGATGAAAAACTGTTTTTT.

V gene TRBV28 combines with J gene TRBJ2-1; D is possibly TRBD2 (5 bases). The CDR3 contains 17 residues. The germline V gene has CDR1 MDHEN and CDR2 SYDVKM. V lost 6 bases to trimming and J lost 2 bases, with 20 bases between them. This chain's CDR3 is CASSYPLEGGTYNEQFF. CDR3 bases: TGTGCCAGCAGCTATCCCTTAGAAGGAGGCACCTACAATGAGCAGTTCTTC.

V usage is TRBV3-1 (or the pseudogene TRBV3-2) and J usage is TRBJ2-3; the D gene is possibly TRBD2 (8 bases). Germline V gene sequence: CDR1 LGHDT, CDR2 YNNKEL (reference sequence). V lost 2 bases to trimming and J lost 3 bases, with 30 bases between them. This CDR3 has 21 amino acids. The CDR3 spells CASSQRDRGALAGYGTDTQYF. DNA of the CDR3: TGTGCCAGCAGCCAACGGGACAGAGGGGCCCTAGCGGGTTATGGGACAGATACGCAGTATTTT.

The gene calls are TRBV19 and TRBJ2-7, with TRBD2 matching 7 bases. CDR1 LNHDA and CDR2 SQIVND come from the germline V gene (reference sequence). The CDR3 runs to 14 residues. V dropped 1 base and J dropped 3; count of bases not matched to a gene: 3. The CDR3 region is CASSIVGGVYEQYF. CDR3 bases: TGTGCCAGTAGTATAGTGGGGGGGGTCTACGAGCAGTACTTC.

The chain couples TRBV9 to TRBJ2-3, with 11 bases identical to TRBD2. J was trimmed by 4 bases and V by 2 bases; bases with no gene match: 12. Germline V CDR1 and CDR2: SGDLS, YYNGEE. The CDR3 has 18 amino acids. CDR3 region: CASSVPTLAGGQADTQYF. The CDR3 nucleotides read TGTGCCAGCAGCGTCCCGACCTTAGCGGGAGGGCAGGCAGATACGCAGTATTTT.

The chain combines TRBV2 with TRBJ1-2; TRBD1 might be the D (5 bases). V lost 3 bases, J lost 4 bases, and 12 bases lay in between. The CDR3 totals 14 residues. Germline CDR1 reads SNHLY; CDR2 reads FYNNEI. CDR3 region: CASSERGEVYGYTF. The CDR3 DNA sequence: TGTGCCAGCAGTGAGCGGGGGGAAGTCTATGGCTACACCTTC.

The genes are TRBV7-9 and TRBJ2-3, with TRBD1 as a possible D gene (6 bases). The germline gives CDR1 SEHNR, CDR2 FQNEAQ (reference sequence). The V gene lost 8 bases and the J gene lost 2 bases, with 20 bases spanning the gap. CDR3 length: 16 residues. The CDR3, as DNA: TGTGCCAGCCCCCCTGCCGGGGACAAGAACACAGATACGCAGTATTTT. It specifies CASPPAGDKNTDTQYF. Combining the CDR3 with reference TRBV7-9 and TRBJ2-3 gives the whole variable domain DTGVSQNPRHKITKRGQNVTFRCDPISEHNRLYWYRQTLGQGPEFLTYFQNEAQLEKSRLLSDRFSAERPKGSFSTLEIQRTEQGDSAMYLCASPPAGDKNTDTQYFGPGTRLTVL.

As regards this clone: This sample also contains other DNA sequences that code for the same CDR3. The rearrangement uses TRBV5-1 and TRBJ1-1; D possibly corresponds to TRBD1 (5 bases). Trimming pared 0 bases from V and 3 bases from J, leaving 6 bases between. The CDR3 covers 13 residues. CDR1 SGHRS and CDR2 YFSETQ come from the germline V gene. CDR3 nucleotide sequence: TGCGCCAGCAGCTTGGCGGGGGACACTGAAGCTTTCTTT. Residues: CASSLAGDTEAFF.

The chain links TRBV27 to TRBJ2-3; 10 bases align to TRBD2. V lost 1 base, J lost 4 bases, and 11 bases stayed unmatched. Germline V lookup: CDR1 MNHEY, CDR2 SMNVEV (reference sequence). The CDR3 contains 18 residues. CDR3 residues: CASSLFGLAGVQADTQYF. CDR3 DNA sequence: TGTGCCAGCAGTTTATTCGGGCTAGCGGGAGTACAAGCAGATACGCAGTATTTT.

The CDR3 DNA sequence: TGTGCCAGCAGAGATAGCGGTATTATCGACGAGCAGTACTTC. Its translation is CASRDSGIIDEQYF. This sequence joins TRBV11-2 and TRBJ2-7, with TRBD2 as a possible D gene (6 bases). CDR1 and CDR2 (germline): SGHAT, FQNNGV. With 6 bases removed from V and 5 bases from J, the gap between germline ends came to 17 bases. The CDR3 runs 14 residues.

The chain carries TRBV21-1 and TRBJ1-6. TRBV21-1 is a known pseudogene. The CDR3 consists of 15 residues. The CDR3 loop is CASRAGGAPNSPLHF. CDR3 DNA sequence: TGTGCCAGCAGGGCGGGGGGGGCCCCGAATTCACCCCTCCACTTT.

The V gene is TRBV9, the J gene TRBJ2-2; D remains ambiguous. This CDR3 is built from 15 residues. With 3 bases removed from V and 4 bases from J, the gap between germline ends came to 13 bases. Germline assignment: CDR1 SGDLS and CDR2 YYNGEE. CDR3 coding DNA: TGTGCCAGCAGCGAAACACCGAAAGTCACCGGGGAGCTGTTTTTT. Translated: CASSETPKVTGELFF. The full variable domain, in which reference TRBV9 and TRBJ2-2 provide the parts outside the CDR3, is DSGVTQTPKHLITATGQRVTLRCSPRSGDLSVYWYQQSLDQGLQFLIQYYNGEERAKGNILERFSAQQFPDLHSELNLSSLELGDSALYFCASSETPKVTGELFFGEGSRLTVL.

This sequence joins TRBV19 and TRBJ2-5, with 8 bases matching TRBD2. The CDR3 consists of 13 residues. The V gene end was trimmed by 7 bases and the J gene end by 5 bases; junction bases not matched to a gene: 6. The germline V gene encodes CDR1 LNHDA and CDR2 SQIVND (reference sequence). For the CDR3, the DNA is TGTGCCAGTACCGCGGGAGGTTGGGAGACCCAGTACTTC. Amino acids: CASTAGGWETQYF.

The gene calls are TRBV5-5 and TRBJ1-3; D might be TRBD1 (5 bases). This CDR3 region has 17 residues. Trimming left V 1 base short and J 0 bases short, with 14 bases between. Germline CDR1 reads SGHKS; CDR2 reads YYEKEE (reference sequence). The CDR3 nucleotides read TGTGCCAGCAGCTTGCTGCTCAGGGAGGTCTCTGGAAACACCATATATTTT. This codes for CASSLLLREVSGNTIYF.

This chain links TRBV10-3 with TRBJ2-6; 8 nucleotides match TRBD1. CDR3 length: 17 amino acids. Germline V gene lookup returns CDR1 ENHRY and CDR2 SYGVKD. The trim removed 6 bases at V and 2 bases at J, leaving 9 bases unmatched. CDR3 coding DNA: TGTGCCATCAGGGCATGGGACAGGCATCCTGGGGCCAACGTCCTGACTTTC. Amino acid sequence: CAIRAWDRHPGANVLTF.

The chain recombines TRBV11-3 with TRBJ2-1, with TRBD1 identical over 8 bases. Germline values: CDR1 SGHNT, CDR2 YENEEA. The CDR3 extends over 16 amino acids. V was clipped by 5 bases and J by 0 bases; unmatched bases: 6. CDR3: CASSPRTGSSYNEQFF. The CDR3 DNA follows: TGTGCCAGCAGCCCCCGGACAGGGAGCTCCTACAATGAGCAGTTCTTC.

CDR3 DNA sequence: TGTGCCAGCAGCTTGAGGGAGGGCCTGGGCGACGAGCAGTACTTC. Its translation is CASSLREGLGDEQYF. The genes are TRBV9 and TRBJ2-7; 7 positions agree with TRBD2. Looked up from germline, CDR1 is SGDLS and CDR2 is YYNGEE. The CDR3 sequence is 15 residues long. V shed 4 bases, J shed 5 bases, and the junction held 12 bases outside the gene matches.

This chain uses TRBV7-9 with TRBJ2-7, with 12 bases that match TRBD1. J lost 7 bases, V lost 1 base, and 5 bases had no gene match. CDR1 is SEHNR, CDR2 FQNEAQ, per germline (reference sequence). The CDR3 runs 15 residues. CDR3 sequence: CASSLGGQGAEEQYF. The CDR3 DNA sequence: TGTGCCAGCAGCTTAGGGGGACAGGGGGCGGAAGAGCAGTACTTC.

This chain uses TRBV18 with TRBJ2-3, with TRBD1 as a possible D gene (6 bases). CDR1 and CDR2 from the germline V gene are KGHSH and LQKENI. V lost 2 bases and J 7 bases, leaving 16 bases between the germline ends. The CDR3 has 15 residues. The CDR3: CASSPANRVGNTQYF. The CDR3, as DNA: TGTGCCAGCTCACCAGCTAACAGGGTTGGAAATACGCAGTATTTT.

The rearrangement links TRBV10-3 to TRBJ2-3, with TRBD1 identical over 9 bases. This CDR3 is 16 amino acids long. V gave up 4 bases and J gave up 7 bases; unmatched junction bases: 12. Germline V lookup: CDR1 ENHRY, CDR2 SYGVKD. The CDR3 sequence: CAISVTTGTGSYTQYF. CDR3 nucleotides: TGTGCCATCAGTGTAACTACCGGGACAGGGTCATATACGCAGTATTTT.

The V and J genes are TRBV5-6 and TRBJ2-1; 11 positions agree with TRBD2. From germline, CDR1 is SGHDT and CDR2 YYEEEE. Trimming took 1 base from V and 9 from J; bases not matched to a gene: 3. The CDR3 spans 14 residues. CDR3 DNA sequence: TGTGCCAGCAGCTTGCTACTAGCGGGAGCTGAGCAGTTCTTC. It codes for CASSLLLAGAEQFF. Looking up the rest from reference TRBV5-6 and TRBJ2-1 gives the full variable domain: DAGVTQSPTHLIKTRGQQVTLRCSPKSGHDTVSWYQQALGQGPQFIFQYYEEEERQRGNFPDRFSGHQFPNYSSELNVNALLLGDSALYLCASSLLLAGAEQFFGPGTRLTVL.